Below, 16 T cell receptor beta chains from the same sample are listed, as sequenced in a study of spatial heterogeneity in lung cancer. TCRdb recomputed calls from the 5' RACE reads with MiXCR, one row per CDR3 protein. The sample lists about 47,000 distinct CDR3 sequences, more than 6.5% occurring once. Time point described: blood at routine non-recurrence follow-up after resection. Frozen PBMC, nontumor lung or tumor provided whole RNA, which was sequenced unsorted. The sample consisted of PBMCs, taken at follow-up. Receptors originate from a female donor with early-stage non-small cell lung cancer.

V is TRBV7-9 and J is TRBJ1-1; D is undetermined. Germline CDR1 and CDR2: SEHNR and FQNEAQ (reference sequence). V was clipped by 5 bases and J by 4 bases, with 8 bases between them. The CDR3 loop spans 12 amino acids. The DNA of the CDR3 is TGTGCCAGCAGCCTTTCAATCACTGAAGCTTTCTTT. This translates into CASSLSITEAFF.

This clonotype has a count of ten or more. The genes are TRBV29-1 and TRBJ1-2; D gene ambiguous. The CDR3 contains 13 residues. V shed 7 bases and J shed 4 bases, with 16 bases lying between them. Germline CDR1 SQVTM, CDR2 ANQGSEA. Written as DNA, the CDR3 is TGCAGCGCCCCGGCGACAAGTGCCTATGGCTACACCTTC. It codes for CSAPATSAYGYTF.

The rearrangement links TRBV30 to TRBJ2-7; a possible D gene is TRBD1 (5 bases). Germline V lookup: CDR1 GTSNPN, CDR2 SVGIG (reference sequence). The CDR3 is 11 residues long. V lost 1 base and J lost 6, with 7 bases in between. Written as DNA, the CDR3 is TGTGCCTGGAGTGGTGGGGCCGAGCAGTACTTC. Protein product: CAWSGGAEQYF.

V is TRBV7-9 and J is TRBJ2-6; D may be TRBD1 (7 bases). CDR1 SEHNR and CDR2 FQNEAQ come from the germline V gene (reference sequence). With 6 bases removed from V and 0 bases from J, the gap between germline ends came to 21 bases. This CDR3 comprises 19 residues. The CDR3 sequence: CASRHRQGEVLSGANVLTF. For the CDR3, the DNA is TGTGCCAGCAGACACCGGCAGGGGGAGGTCCTCTCTGGGGCCAACGTCCTGACTTTC.

A few counts support this clonotype. The chain links TRBV10-3 to TRBJ1-1; D call uncertain. This CDR3 has 14 amino acids. Germline V gene lookup returns CDR1 ENHRY and CDR2 SYGVKD. Trimming stripped 0 bases from V and 4 bases from J, with 9 bases between. Here the CDR3 DNA reads TGTGCCATCAGTGAGTCGTCAGGTCCCACTGAAGCTTTCTTT. Its protein is CAISESSGPTEAFF.

The rearrangement joins TRBV5-6 to TRBJ1-2; possible D gene TRBD1, 5 bases. The V end was cut by 2 bases, the J end by 8 bases, with 13 bases between. CDR3 size: 13 residues. CDR1 and CDR2 (germline): SGHDT, YYEEEE. This CDR3 reads CASSLLRQTGYTF. As DNA, the CDR3 is TGTGCCAGCAGCTTACTGAGACAGACGGGCTACACCTTC.

The count of this clonotype is one. The V and J genes are TRBV11-2 and TRBJ2-1; D unclear. From germline, CDR1 is SGHAT and CDR2 FQNNGV. This CDR3 is built from 12 residues. V lost 11 bases and J 8 bases, leaving 16 bases between the germline ends. The CDR3 reads CAGISHSDEQFF. The CDR3 DNA reads as TGTGCCGGCATTTCGCATTCGGATGAGCAGTTCTTC.

In its sample, this clonotype was seen many times. The chain joins TRBV7-9 to TRBJ2-7; D uncertain. CDR1 and CDR2 (germline): SEHNR, FQNEAQ (reference sequence). The V gene lost 11 bases and the J gene lost 1 base, with 12 bases spanning the gap. This CDR3 spans 12 amino acids. The CDR3 sequence is CAVRIGSYEQYF. The CDR3 region has the DNA TGTGCCGTCAGAATCGGGTCCTACGAGCAGTACTTC.

The table lists this clonotype with many counts. This chain links TRBV5-1 with TRBJ2-2; tentatively, D is TRBD1 (7 bases). The CDR3 is 17 residues long. The germline V gene encodes CDR1 SGHRS and CDR2 YFSETQ. Trimming took off 0 bases at V and 7 bases at J, with 19 bases between the two ends. CDR3 residues: CASSLATTGRNSGELFF. Here the CDR3 DNA reads TGCGCCAGCAGCTTGGCCACGACAGGGAGGAATAGCGGGGAGCTGTTTTTT. Together with reference TRBV5-1 and TRBJ2-2, the CDR3 gives the full variable domain: KAGVTQTPRYLIKTRGQQVTLSCSPISGHRSVSWYQQTPGQGLQFLFEYFSETQRNKGNFPGRFSGRQFSNSRSEMNVSTLELGDSALYLCASSLATTGRNSGELFFGEGSRLTVL.

This sequence joins TRBV5-1 and TRBJ2-7; D call uncertain. Trimming took 0 bases from V and 6 from J, leaving 7 bases between them. This CDR3 contains 12 residues. Germline values: CDR1 SGHRS, CDR2 YFSETQ. The CDR3 loop reads CASSLDAGEQYF. The CDR3 DNA sequence: TGCGCCAGCAGCTTGGATGCTGGCGAGCAGTACTTC. Looking up the rest from reference TRBV5-1 and TRBJ2-7 gives the full variable domain: KAGVTQTPRYLIKTRGQQVTLSCSPISGHRSVSWYQQTPGQGLQFLFEYFSETQRNKGNFPGRFSGRQFSNSRSEMNVSTLELGDSALYLCASSLDAGEQYFGPGTRLTVT.

In this sample, this clonotype turned up many times. The chain employs TRBV5-1 and TRBJ2-5, with 7 bases matching TRBD1. There are 16 residues in the CDR3. Per the germline V gene, CDR1 is SGHRS and CDR2 is YFSETQ. Trimming took 4 bases from V and 3 from J; bases not matched to a gene: 12. The CDR3 is CASSPGQAPVEETQYF. The CDR3 nucleotides read TGCGCCAGCAGCCCAGGACAGGCACCCGTAGAAGAGACCCAGTACTTC. Using reference TRBV5-1 and TRBJ2-5 for the parts outside the CDR3, the full variable domain is KAGVTQTPRYLIKTRGQQVTLSCSPISGHRSVSWYQQTPGQGLQFLFEYFSETQRNKGNFPGRFSGRQFSNSRSEMNVSTLELGDSALYLCASSPGQAPVEETQYFGPGTRLLVL.

This clonotype was observed at least ten times. This chain links TRBV7-2 with TRBJ2-6; weak D call: TRBD2 (5 bases). The germline CDR1 and CDR2 sequences are SGHTA and FQGNSA. With 1 base removed from V and 0 bases from J, the gap between germline ends came to 13 bases. The CDR3 has 18 residues. The CDR3 bases are TGTGCCAGCAGCTTAGGCGGGTCCGGTCACTCTGGGGCCAACGTCCTGACTTTC. It translates to CASSLGGSGHSGANVLTF.

This clonotype has ten or more counts. The chain has TRBV20-1 and TRBJ2-3, with TRBD2 matching 7 bases. The CDR3 runs 16 residues. V lost 0 bases and J lost 2; bases outside the gene matches: 8. The V gene's germline CDR1 is DFQATT and CDR2 SNEGSKA (reference sequence). CDR3: CSARDSLADSTDTQYF. Written as DNA, the CDR3 is TGCAGTGCTAGAGATTCCCTAGCGGACTCCACAGATACGCAGTATTTT.

The chain recombines TRBV6-6 with TRBJ2-7; D perhaps matches TRBD1 (5 bases). The CDR3 contains 15 residues. In germline, CDR1 is MNHNY, CDR2 SVGAGI (reference sequence). V gave up 3 bases and J gave up 1 base, with 13 bases separating them. CDR3 in amino acids: CASSYDSSTSYEQYF. As DNA, the CDR3 is TGTGCCAGCAGTTATGACAGCTCGACTTCCTACGAGCAGTACTTC.

The rearrangement uses TRBV20-1 and TRBJ1-2; D may be TRBD1 (6 bases). The germline V gene has CDR1 DFQATT and CDR2 SNEGSKA (reference sequence). V gave up 3 bases and J gave up 6 bases, with 17 bases separating them. The CDR3 contains 14 residues. CDR3 in DNA: TGCAGTGCTAGCCGACCACAGGGAATCGATGGCTACACCTTC. This encodes CSASRPQGIDGYTF.

This clonotype was seen many times. The chain joins TRBV29-1 to TRBJ2-7; D unclear. Germline CDR1 and CDR2: SQVTM and ANQGSEA. This CDR3 has 12 residues. Trimming removed 3 bases at V and 2 bases at J, with 8 bases between. CDR3 amino acids: CSVETITYEQYF. Written as DNA, the CDR3 is TGCAGCGTTGAGACAATTACCTACGAGCAGTACTTC.